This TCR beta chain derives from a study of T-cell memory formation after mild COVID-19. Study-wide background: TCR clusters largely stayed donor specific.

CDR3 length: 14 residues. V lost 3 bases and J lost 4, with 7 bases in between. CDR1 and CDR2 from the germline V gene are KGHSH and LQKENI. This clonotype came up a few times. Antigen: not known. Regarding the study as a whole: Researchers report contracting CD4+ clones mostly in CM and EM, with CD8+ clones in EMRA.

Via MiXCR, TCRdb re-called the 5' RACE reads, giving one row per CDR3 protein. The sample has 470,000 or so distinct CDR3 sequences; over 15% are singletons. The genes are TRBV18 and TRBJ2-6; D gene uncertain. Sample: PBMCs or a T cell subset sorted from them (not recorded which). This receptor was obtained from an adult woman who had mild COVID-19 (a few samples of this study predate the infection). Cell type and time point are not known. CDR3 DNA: TGTGCCAGCTCACCGCCCTTAGGGGCCAACGTCCTGACTTTC. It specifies CASSPPLGANVLTF. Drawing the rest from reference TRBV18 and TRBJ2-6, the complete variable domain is NAGVMQNPRHLVRRRGQEARLRCSPMKGHSHVYWYRQLPEEGLKFMVYLQKENIIDESGMPKERFSAEFPKEGPSILRIQQVVRGDSAAYFCASSPPLGANVLTFGAGSRLTVL.